This is a list of T cell receptor beta chains from one sample in a study of cytomegalovirus exposure and HLA in healthy donors. The protocol was immunoSEQ multiplex PCR, while the TCRdb copy is restricted to in-frame clones and leaves out a portion. In the table there are more than 150,000 clones, 70% to 90% of which are singletons. Material for sequencing was PBMCs. These receptors were taken from a woman aged 25 to 39 in good health and CMV-seronegative. The CDR3 runs from the conserved cysteine through the conserved F or W. The D gene is left open where the match is weak. For some rows the clone size is stated as once, few or many, or as a class when expanded; others skip it.

abundance: NA
d_gene: NA
j_gene: TRBJ2-5
v_gene: TRBV12-5
CDR3nt: TGTGCTAGTCTGAAAACAGGGCAAGAGACCCAGTACTTC
CDR3aa: CASLKTGQETQYF

abundance: NA
d_gene: NA
j_gene: TRBJ1-2
v_gene: TRBV28
CDR3nt: TGTGCCAGCAGTTTAGCACGGGGAGGGTATGGCTACACCTTC
CDR3aa: CASSLARGGYGYTF

abundance: NA
d_gene: NA
j_gene: TRBJ2-1
v_gene: TRBV10-3
CDR3nt: TGTGCCATCAGTGAGGACTCCCCGAGCTCCTACAATGAGCAGTTCTTC
CDR3aa: CAISEDSPSSYNEQFF

abundance: once
d_gene: TRBD1
j_gene: TRBJ1-2
v_gene: TRBV29-1
CDR3nt: TGCAGCGTCGAAAGGGACAGGGGAAGTGGCTACACCTTC
CDR3aa: CSVERDRGSGYTF

abundance: NA
d_gene: NA
j_gene: TRBJ1-2
v_gene: TRBV6-6
CDR3nt: TGTGCCAGCAACACAGGGTCCAACTATGGCTACACCTTC
CDR3aa: CASNTGSNYGYTF

abundance: once
d_gene: TRBD2
j_gene: TRBJ2-7
v_gene: TRBV7-8
CDR3nt: TGTGCCAGCAGCCCACTTAGCGGGAGCGAGCAGTACTTC
CDR3aa: CASSPLSGSEQYF

abundance: NA
d_gene: NA
j_gene: TRBJ1-1
v_gene: TRBV6-6
CDR3nt: TGTGCCAGCAGCCCCTCCGGAAAGGGGATGAACACTGAAGCTTTCTTT
CDR3aa: CASSPSGKGMNTEAFF

abundance: NA
d_gene: NA
j_gene: TRBJ2-1
v_gene: TRBV6-1
CDR3nt: TGTGCCACGCGGCCCCAAGGCAGCTCCTACAATGAGCAGTTCTTC
CDR3aa: CATRPQGSSYNEQFF

abundance: NA
d_gene: TRBD1
j_gene: TRBJ2-5
v_gene: TRBV27
CDR3nt: TGTGCCAGCAGTTACGGGACAGGGTACCAAGAGACCCAGTACTTC
CDR3aa: CASSYGTGYQETQYF

abundance: NA
d_gene: TRBD1
j_gene: TRBJ2-5
v_gene: TRBV7-2
CDR3nt: TGTGCCAGCAGCCCCGGACAGGGCCAAGAGACCCAGTACTTC
CDR3aa: CASSPGQGQETQYF

abundance: NA
d_gene: TRBD1
j_gene: TRBJ2-1
v_gene: TRBV9
CDR3nt: TGTGCCAGCAGCGGCGACAGGGGGCTCACGGGCAATGAGCAGTTCTTC
CDR3aa: CASSGDRGLTGNEQFF

abundance: NA
d_gene: TRBD1
j_gene: TRBJ2-5
v_gene: TRBV29-1
CDR3nt: TGCAGCGGTCAGACAGGGTTTGAAGAGACCCAGTACTTC
CDR3aa: CSGQTGFEETQYF

abundance: once
d_gene: NA
j_gene: TRBJ2-7
v_gene: TRBV10-2
CDR3nt: TGCGCCAGCAGTGATATTCGACTGGAAATAGCGAACGAGCAGTACTTC
CDR3aa: CASSDIRLEIANEQYF

abundance: once
d_gene: TRBD1
j_gene: TRBJ1-3
v_gene: TRBV7-2
CDR3nt: TGTGCCAGCAGCTCTAGGGGACAGGCTGGAAACACCATATATTTT
CDR3aa: CASSSRGQAGNTIYF

abundance: NA
d_gene: TRBD1
j_gene: TRBJ2-7
v_gene: TRBV29-1
CDR3nt: TGCAGCGTTGTAGGTACGCGGGACAGGGTTGCCTACGAGCAGTACTTC
CDR3aa: CSVVGTRDRVAYEQYF

abundance: NA
d_gene: NA
j_gene: TRBJ1-2
v_gene: TRBV6-6
CDR3nt: TGTGCCAGCGGCGGGGCGGACTATGGCTACACCTTC
CDR3aa: CASGGADYGYTF

abundance: NA
d_gene: TRBD1
j_gene: TRBJ1-4
v_gene: TRBV6-1
CDR3nt: TGTGCCAGCGGGGACAGGGGTTTGGATGAAAAACTGTTTTTT
CDR3aa: CASGDRGLDEKLFF

abundance: once
d_gene: TRBD1
j_gene: TRBJ1-2
v_gene: TRBV19
CDR3nt: TGTGCCAGAGGACAGGCGTATGGCTACACCTTC
CDR3aa: CARGQAYGYTF

abundance: once
d_gene: NA
j_gene: TRBJ1-3
v_gene: TRBV7-2
CDR3nt: TGTGCCAGCAGTTGGACAATCTCTGGAAACACCATATATTTT
CDR3aa: CASSWTISGNTIYF

abundance: NA
d_gene: TRBD1
j_gene: TRBJ2-2
v_gene: TRBV7-9
CDR3nt: TGTGCCAGCAGCTTAATGGGACAGGCCACCGGGGAGCTGTTTTTT
CDR3aa: CASSLMGQATGELFF

abundance: NA
d_gene: NA
j_gene: TRBJ2-3
v_gene: TRBV7-9
CDR3nt: TGTGCCGGTTGCATAGCGAGCACAGATACGCAGTATTTT
CDR3aa: CAGCIASTDTQYF

abundance: once
d_gene: NA
j_gene: TRBJ1-1
v_gene: TRBV2
CDR3nt: TGTGCCAGCAGTGAAGCGGCCCAGGGATTACACACTGAAGCTTTCTTT
CDR3aa: CASSEAAQGLHTEAFF

abundance: NA
d_gene: NA
j_gene: TRBJ2-3
v_gene: TRBV28
CDR3nt: TGTGCCAGCAGGGAGGGCGGTACGCAGTATTTT
CDR3aa: CASREGGTQYF

abundance: NA
d_gene: NA
j_gene: TRBJ1-2
v_gene: TRBV4-3
CDR3nt: TGCGCCAGCAGCCAAGTGATTACGGAGATCTATGGCTACACCTTC
CDR3aa: CASSQVITEIYGYTF

abundance: NA
d_gene: NA
j_gene: TRBJ2-7
v_gene: TRBV27
CDR3nt: TGTGCCATCGAGCGGGACACCCCATACCCCCCCGACGAGCAGTACTTC
CDR3aa: CAIERDTPYPPDEQYF

abundance: NA
d_gene: TRBD1
j_gene: TRBJ1-4
v_gene: TRBV7-2
CDR3nt: TGTGCCAGCAGCTGGAGGACAGGGGACGACGAAAAACTGTTTTTT
CDR3aa: CASSWRTGDDEKLFF

abundance: NA
d_gene: TRBD1
j_gene: TRBJ2-6
v_gene: TRBV5-1
CDR3nt: TGCGCCAGCAGCTTGAACTTCGGACAGGGCTTCTCTGGGGCCAACGTCCTGACTTTC
CDR3aa: CASSLNFGQGFSGANVLTF

abundance: NA
d_gene: TRBD2
j_gene: TRBJ2-3
v_gene: TRBV4-3
CDR3nt: TGCGCCAGCAGCCCCGGACTAGCGGGAGGGGTCGATACGCAGTATTTT
CDR3aa: CASSPGLAGGVDTQYF

abundance: NA
d_gene: TRBD1
j_gene: TRBJ1-2
v_gene: TRBV29-1
CDR3nt: TGCAGCGTATACAGGGGCGGCTACACCTTC
CDR3aa: CSVYRGGYTF

abundance: NA
d_gene: TRBD1
j_gene: TRBJ1-2
v_gene: TRBV7-8
CDR3nt: TGTGCCAGCAGCACCCGACAGGGTAGGGGCTACACCTTC
CDR3aa: CASSTRQGRGYTF

abundance: NA
d_gene: TRBD1
j_gene: TRBJ1-2
v_gene: TRBV7-2
CDR3nt: TGTGCCAGCAGCTTAAGAACAGGGGTGGACTATGGCTACACCTTC
CDR3aa: CASSLRTGVDYGYTF

abundance: NA
d_gene: TRBD2
j_gene: TRBJ2-5
v_gene: TRBV29-1
CDR3nt: TGCAGCGCAGCGACGGGGGGCCAAGAGACCCAGTACTTC
CDR3aa: CSAATGGQETQYF

abundance: few
d_gene: TRBD2
j_gene: TRBJ2-2
v_gene: TRBV6-4
CDR3nt: TGTGCCAGCAGAGCCAACCCGGGACTAGCGGGGAACACCGGGGAGCTGTTTTTT
CDR3aa: CASRANPGLAGNTGELFF

abundance: NA
d_gene: NA
j_gene: TRBJ1-1
v_gene: TRBV30
CDR3nt: TGTGCCTGGAGGGGACACCGGAGCACTGAAGCTTTCTTT
CDR3aa: CAWRGHRSTEAFF

abundance: NA
d_gene: TRBD2
j_gene: TRBJ2-2
v_gene: TRBV27
CDR3nt: TGTGCCAGCAGTGTATCCGGGACTAGCTTATCCACCGGGGAGCTGTTTTTT
CDR3aa: CASSVSGTSLSTGELFF

abundance: few
d_gene: NA
j_gene: TRBJ1-2
v_gene: TRBV20-1
CDR3nt: TGCAGTGCCTTCAAGGGGGATGGCTACACCTTC
CDR3aa: CSAFKGDGYTF

abundance: few
d_gene: TRBD2
j_gene: TRBJ2-3
v_gene: TRBV19
CDR3nt: TGTGCCAGTAGTTTAGGACTAGCTGGTGATACGCAGTATTTT
CDR3aa: CASSLGLAGDTQYF

abundance: NA
d_gene: NA
j_gene: TRBJ2-7
v_gene: TRBV28
CDR3nt: TGTGCCAGCAGCCCTCGAGCCTACTCCTACGAGCAGTACTTC
CDR3aa: CASSPRAYSYEQYF

abundance: NA
d_gene: NA
j_gene: TRBJ2-4
v_gene: TRBV30
CDR3nt: TGTGCCTGGTTACAGGGCCATGGGGCCAAAAACATTCAGTACTTC
CDR3aa: CAWLQGHGAKNIQYF

abundance: NA
d_gene: TRBD1
j_gene: TRBJ1-6
v_gene: TRBV4-3
CDR3nt: TGCGCCAGCAGCTACGGGACAGGGGAGTCACCCCTCCACTTT
CDR3aa: CASSYGTGESPLHF